What follows are 17 T cell receptor beta chains derived from one specimen sequenced in a study of blood T cell repertoires in COVID-19. The assay was immunoSEQ multiplex PCR, and TCRdb's table has in-frame clones only and misses some. This sample has roughly 290,000 clones, with around 85% found just once. Sequencing was performed on peripheral blood. Every receptor here comes from a woman younger than 45 who had recovered from COVID-19.

The J gene is TRBJ2-7, the V gene TRBV7-9; 9 nucleotides agree with TRBD2. The V segment lost 3 bases and the J segment 1 base; nucleotides outside the gene matches: 1. Looked up from germline, CDR1 is SEHNR and CDR2 is FQNEAQ (reference sequence). The length of the CDR3 is 14 residues. The CDR3 nucleotides read TGTGCCAGCAGCTTGACTAGCGGATCCTACGAGCAGTACTTC. Residues: CASSLTSGSYEQYF.

V is TRBV12-5 and J is TRBJ1-1; D uncertain. Trimming pared 2 bases from V and 7 bases from J, leaving 14 bases between. The CDR3 is made up of 14 amino acids. Looked up from germline, CDR1 is LGHNT and CDR2 is FRNRAP. The CDR3: CASGLTNQADEAFF. The CDR3 region has the DNA TGTGCTAGTGGTTTGACCAACCAAGCGGATGAAGCTTTCTTT.

The chain combines TRBV5-1 with TRBJ2-2; 7 positions match TRBD1. The CDR3 is 15 amino acids. The V gene end was trimmed by 0 bases and the J gene end by 7 bases; junction bases not matched to a gene: 6. Per the germline V gene, CDR1 is SGHRS and CDR2 is YFSETQ. CDR3 sequence reads: CASSLETGSIGELFF. DNA of the CDR3: TGCGCCAGCAGCTTGGAGACAGGGAGTATCGGGGAGCTGTTTTTT.

The chain couples TRBV2 to TRBJ1-5; maybe TRBD1 (5 bases). The CDR3 sequence is 16 residues long. In germline, CDR1 is SNHLY, CDR2 FYNNEI. V gave up 0 bases and J gave up 5 bases, with 14 bases separating them. The CDR3 here is CASSEAKTGTYQPQHF. In DNA form, the CDR3 reads TGTGCCAGCAGTGAAGCGAAAACAGGTACCTATCAGCCCCAGCATTTT.

This clone was seen once. This sequence joins TRBV3-1 (or the pseudogene TRBV3-2) and TRBJ2-1; 8 bases agree with TRBD2. CDR1 and CDR2 from the germline V gene are LGHDT and YNNKEL (reference sequence). The CDR3 is 14 amino acids. The J segment lost 6 bases and the V segment lost 7 bases, leaving 8 bases of the junction unmatched. This chain's CDR3 is CASTRAGGINEQFF. The CDR3 DNA follows: TGTGCCAGCACCAGGGCGGGAGGTATCAATGAGCAGTTCTTC.

The chain carries TRBV7-8 and TRBJ2-5; D gene ambiguous. Trimming removed 5 bases from V and 3 bases from J, with 7 bases in between. The CDR3 consists of 12 residues. Germline V gene lookup returns CDR1 SGHVS and CDR2 FQNEAQ. For the CDR3, the DNA is TGTGCCAGCAGCCGCATCAAAGAGACCCAGTACTTC. As protein: CASSRIKETQYF.

V usage is TRBV18 and J usage is TRBJ2-3; 10 nucleotides align to TRBD1. The CDR3 runs 14 residues. Germline V gene lookup returns CDR1 KGHSH and CDR2 LQKENI. Trimming cost V 4 bases and J 6 bases; bases outside gene matches: 4. The CDR3 nucleotides read TGTGCCAGCTCACTGGGACAGGGGACTGATACGCAGTATTTT. This translates into CASSLGQGTDTQYF. The entire variable domain, with the rest obtained from reference TRBV18 and TRBJ2-3, is as follows: NAGVMQNPRHLVRRRGQEARLRCSPMKGHSHVYWYRQLPEEGLKFMVYLQKENIIDESGMPKERFSAEFPKEGPSILRIQQVVRGDSAAYFCASSLGQGTDTQYFGPGTRLTVL.

CDR3 loop: CASSWTGTDSYEQYF. The CDR3 DNA follows: TGCGCCAGCAGCTGGACCGGGACAGACTCCTACGAGCAGTACTTC. The genes are TRBV5-1 and TRBJ2-7, with TRBD1 matching over 7 bases. V lost 3 bases to trimming and J lost 0 bases; unmatched junction nucleotides: 6. The CDR3 totals 15 residues. Germline CDR1 and CDR2: SGHRS and YFSETQ.

This chain links TRBV4-1 with TRBJ2-3, with 7 bases that match TRBD1. The CDR3 is 14 residues long. V shed 1 base, J shed 5 bases, and the junction held 3 bases outside the gene matches. Looked up from germline, CDR1 is MGHRA and CDR2 is YSYEKL. The CDR3 DNA sequence: TGCGCCAGCAGCCAAGGACCAGGGGGAGATACGCAGTATTTT. This translates into CASSQGPGGDTQYF.

This clone appeared a single time. The CDR3 protein is CASSSAAGGGTGNEQFF. The CDR3 DNA reads TGTGCCAGCAGCTCGGCCGCGGGGGGAGGGACCGGGAATGAGCAGTTCTTC. The chain uses TRBV13 and TRBJ2-1; 8 bases line up with TRBD2. The junction had 15 bases not matched to a gene; V was cut back by 4 bases and J by 7 bases. The germline V gene has CDR1 PRHDT and CDR2 FYEKMQ (reference sequence). The CDR3 sequence is 17 residues long.

The gene calls are TRBV7-2 and TRBJ1-1; the D gene is possibly TRBD1 (5 bases). Germline V lookup: CDR1 SGHTA, CDR2 FQGNSA. V shed 5 bases and J shed 1 base, with 8 bases lying between them. This CDR3 contains 13 residues. CDR3 sequence: CASSLTGNTEAFF. DNA of the CDR3: TGTGCCAGCAGCCTTACAGGGAACACTGAAGCTTTCTTT.

The rearrangement joins TRBV7-9 to TRBJ1-4, with 8 positions matching TRBD1. There are 15 residues in the CDR3. Germline CDR1 SEHNR, CDR2 FQNEAQ (reference sequence). The ends lost 5 bases at V and 5 bases at J; junction bases unmatched: 7. The CDR3 coding sequence is TGTGCCAGCAGCGCTGCAGGGGGCGCGAATGAAAAACTGTTTTTT. Its protein is CASSAAGGANEKLFF.

The chain is built from TRBV7-6 and TRBJ1-1; D might be TRBD1 (6 bases). Germline V gene data show CDR1 as SGHVS and CDR2 as FNYEAQ. Trimming stripped 6 bases from V and 3 bases from J, with 11 bases between. The CDR3 sequence is 13 residues long. The CDR3 here is CASRRGWDTEAFF. Here the CDR3 DNA reads TGTGCCAGCAGAAGGGGGTGGGACACTGAAGCTTTCTTT.

This chain connects TRBV15 to TRBJ2-7; a possible D gene is TRBD1 (6 bases). The CDR3 contains 14 residues. V was trimmed by 6 bases and J by 1 base, leaving 13 bases between them. The germline V gene encodes CDR1 LNHNV and CDR2 YYDKDF (reference sequence). CDR3 amino acids: CATSKTGTSYEQYF. Written as DNA, the CDR3 is TGTGCCACCAGTAAGACAGGAACTTCCTACGAGCAGTACTTC.

The CDR3 reads CASSSGYEQYF. The CDR3 coding sequence is TGTGCCAGCAGCTCCGGGTACGAGCAGTACTTC. J is TRBJ2-7 and V is TRBV12-3 or TRBV12-4, with D unclear. The V end lost 6 bases, the J end lost 4 bases, and 7 bases lay between the germline ends. The CDR3 is 11 residues long.

The CDR3 nucleotides read TGTGCCAGCAGTTTAGCAGGGGGAGATACGCAGTATTTT. Protein: CASSLAGGDTQYF. V usage is TRBV12-3 or TRBV12-4 and J usage is TRBJ2-3, with TRBD1 as a possible D gene (6 bases). The CDR3 length is 13 residues. The germline V and J ends were trimmed by 0 bases and 5 bases, with 6 bases remaining between them.

This chain links TRBV11-1 with TRBJ1-1; D call uncertain. The CDR3 loop spans 14 amino acids. From germline, CDR1 is SGHAT and CDR2 FQDESV (reference sequence). The V gene lost 2 bases and the J gene lost 1 base, with 8 bases spanning the gap. This CDR3 reads CASSLSYKNTEAFF. CDR3 DNA: TGTGCCAGCAGCTTATCGTATAAGAACACTGAAGCTTTCTTT.